The clone carrying this T cell receptor (beta chain) occurred a few times. These data are taken from a study of blood T cell repertoires in COVID-19. This table comes from immunoSEQ multiplex PCR, and its TCRdb copy is limited to in-frame clones, with some not included. The sample has approximately 80,000 clones, roughly 88% seen once. The sample was peripheral blood. This clonotype originated in a woman at least 80 years old with COVID-19, enrolled during active disease.

The CDR3 region is CASSAGGSTNEKLFF. The CDR3 DNA is TGCGCCAGCAGCGCGGGGGGCTCCACTAATGAAAAACTGTTTTTT. The chain couples TRBV5-1 to TRBJ1-4, with D maybe TRBD1 (6 bases). The V end was cut by 4 bases, the J end by 2 bases, with 12 bases between. The CDR3 is 15 residues long. Germline V lookup: CDR1 SGHRS, CDR2 YFSETQ.